These 28 T cell receptor beta chains were all obtained from the same sample, sequenced in a study of shared clonotypes between healthy human individuals. Assay: immunoSEQ multiplex PCR; the TCRdb copy retains only in-frame clones and omits some. The data show just over 2,000,000 clones, over 85% seen once. Sequencing used naive CD4+ T cells sorted from blood. The subset is: CD45RA+ positively selected. These receptors all stem from a man aged 18 to 30 in good health.

Comment on this clone: In the same sample, other DNA sequences code for this CDR3. This rearrangement joins TRBV7-2 to TRBJ1-5; 8 nucleotides match TRBD1. CDR3 length: 14 residues. The junction had 2 bases not matched to a gene; V was cut back by 1 base and J by 6 bases. Germline lookup yields CDR1 SGHTA and CDR2 FQGNSA. CDR3 coding DNA: TGTGCCAGCAGCTTAGGACAGGGGAGTCAGCCCCAGCATTTT. This sequence encodes CASSLGQGSQPQHF.

V usage is TRBV4-1 and J usage is TRBJ1-2; unclear D gene. CDR1 and CDR2 from the germline V gene are MGHRA and YSYEKL. This CDR3 contains 14 residues. V dropped 1 base and J dropped 2 bases, with 8 bases sitting between them. The CDR3 protein is CASSQGGYNYGYTF. The CDR3 DNA follows: TGCGCCAGCAGCCAAGGGGGATACAACTATGGCTACACCTTC.

The chain combines TRBV19 with TRBJ1-2; TRBD1 aligns across 7 bases. Germline values: CDR1 LNHDA, CDR2 SQIVND (reference sequence). The CDR3 is 12 amino acids. With V trimmed by 6 bases and J by 4 bases, 2 bases remained unmatched. For the CDR3, the DNA is TGTGCCAGTAGGGACAGGCTCTATGGCTACACCTTC. This translates into CASRDRLYGYTF.

The genes are TRBV5-1 and TRBJ2-2, with D possibly matching TRBD2 (6 bases). The V gene's germline CDR1 is SGHRS and CDR2 YFSETQ. V lost 1 base and J lost 7, with 14 bases in between. The CDR3 sequence is 15 residues long. The CDR3 DNA reads as TGCGCCAGCAGCTTGTTTGTTGCCGGGGGCGGGGAGCTGTTTTTT. Translated: CASSLFVAGGGELFF.

The V call is TRBV9, the J call TRBJ1-4; D is possibly TRBD1 (5 bases). CDR1 is SGDLS, CDR2 YYNGEE, per germline. The CDR3 loop spans 15 amino acids. The V and J ends lost 0 bases and 5 bases respectively, with 11 bases between them. CDR3 sequence reads: CASSVGGGWNEKLFF. Written as DNA, the CDR3 is TGTGCCAGCAGCGTAGGCGGGGGATGGAATGAAAAACTGTTTTTT. Full variable domain (missing parts from reference TRBV9 and TRBJ1-4): DSGVTQTPKHLITATGQRVTLRCSPRSGDLSVYWYQQSLDQGLQFLIQYYNGEERAKGNILERFSAQQFPDLHSELNLSSLELGDSALYFCASSVGGGWNEKLFFGSGTQLSVL.

In regard to this clone: The identical CDR3 is also encoded by other nucleotide sequences in the sample. The chain recombines TRBV5-6 with TRBJ2-6; D ambiguous. V shed 1 base and J shed 0 bases, with 5 bases lying between them. This CDR3 region has 15 residues. Per germline, CDR1 SGHDT and CDR2 YYEEEE. The CDR3 reads CASSLRSSGANVLTF. CDR3 bases: TGTGCCAGCAGCTTGAGGAGCTCTGGGGCCAACGTCCTGACTTTC.

The chain employs TRBV12-5 and TRBJ2-2; D is tentatively TRBD1 or TRBD2 (5 bases each). V dropped 7 bases and J dropped 0 bases, with 9 bases sitting between them. Germline loops: CDR1 LGHNT, CDR2 FRNRAP. This CDR3 has 14 residues. In DNA, the CDR3 is TGTGCTAGTGCGGGACCGCCGAACACCGGGGAGCTGTTTTTT. Amino acid sequence: CASAGPPNTGELFF.

The rearrangement links TRBV7-2 to TRBJ2-7; TRBD1 aligns across 8 bases. Germline loops: CDR1 SGHTA, CDR2 FQGNSA. V lost 1 base, J lost 9 bases, and 5 bases stayed unmatched. The CDR3 is 13 residues long. The CDR3 DNA is TGTGCCAGCAGCTTAGGGGACAGGATTGGGCAGTACTTC. This codes for CASSLGDRIGQYF.

The genes are TRBV7-8 and TRBJ2-7; D is unresolved. Germline V gene lookup returns CDR1 SGHVS and CDR2 FQNEAQ. V lost 3 bases and J lost 2, with 17 bases in between. The CDR3 contains 16 residues. CDR3 DNA: TGTGCCAGCAGCTTGCGGACCCACTCATCCCCCTACGAGCAGTACTTC. It codes for CASSLRTHSSPYEQYF.

The V call is TRBV7-2, the J call TRBJ1-5; D remains ambiguous. The CDR3 loop spans 15 amino acids. From germline, CDR1 is SGHTA and CDR2 FQGNSA. V lost 0 bases to trimming and J lost 4 bases, with 10 bases between them. DNA of the CDR3: TGTGCCAGCAGCTTAGCGGGTATAGGAAATCAGCCCCAGCATTTT. Encoded protein: CASSLAGIGNQPQHF.

The rearrangement uses TRBV12-5 and TRBJ1-4; 7 bases agree with TRBD1. The V gene's germline CDR1 is LGHNT and CDR2 FRNRAP. After removal of 5 bases from V and 8 bases from J, the junction contained 5 bases not matched to a gene. This CDR3 is built from 13 residues. CDR3 in amino acids: CASGRDSLEKLFF. In DNA, the CDR3 is TGTGCTAGTGGTCGGGACAGTCTGGAAAAACTGTTTTTT.

This clone was found a few times. This chain connects TRBV7-9 to TRBJ1-1, with unresolved D. The CDR3 loop spans 13 amino acids. V was pared by 1 base and J by 1 base, with 4 bases between. The germline gives CDR1 SEHNR, CDR2 FQNEAQ (reference sequence). The CDR3 region has the DNA TGTGCCAGCAGCTTAGTTAAGAACACTGAAGCTTTCTTT. Translating gives CASSLVKNTEAFF.

The J gene is TRBJ1-5, the V gene TRBV5-4; the D is unclear. CDR1 SGHNT and CDR2 YYREEE come from the germline V gene (reference sequence). This CDR3 has 14 residues. Trimming took 3 bases from V and 6 from J, leaving 13 bases between them. The CDR3 loop is CASSSGGGSQPQHF. In DNA, the CDR3 is TGTGCCAGCAGCTCTGGAGGTGGGAGTCAGCCCCAGCATTTT.

The V call is TRBV5-6, the J call TRBJ2-3; TRBD1 matches at 8 bases. Looked up from germline, CDR1 is SGHDT and CDR2 is YYEEEE. V dropped 5 bases and J dropped 4; count of bases not matched to a gene: 9. The CDR3 is made up of 15 amino acids. As DNA, the CDR3 is TGTGCCAGCAGTACGCCAGGGGGCGTTGCAGATACGCAGTATTTT. Translation gives CASSTPGGVADTQYF.

The chain is built from TRBV7-2 and TRBJ2-1, with a possible D match to TRBD2 (5 bases). The CDR3 has 16 residues. V was clipped by 1 base and J by 0 bases, with 10 bases between them. Germline assignment: CDR1 SGHTA and CDR2 FQGNSA. The CDR3 sequence: CASSLVGGGSYNEQFF. CDR3 nucleotide sequence: TGTGCCAGCAGCTTAGTAGGCGGAGGCTCCTACAATGAGCAGTTCTTC.

The J gene is TRBJ2-7, the V gene TRBV7-2; no clear D. Germline loops: CDR1 SGHTA, CDR2 FQGNSA. CDR3 size: 13 residues. Deletions cut 5 bases from V and 0 bases from J, with 8 bases between. CDR3 in DNA: TGTGCCAGCAGCGTCCGCCTCTCCTACGAGCAGTACTTC. This gives the protein CASSVRLSYEQYF.

This clone occurred once. The chain uses TRBV18 and TRBJ1-3; D is uncertain. The CDR3 loop spans 13 amino acids. The V gene lost 2 bases and the J gene lost 11 bases, with 13 bases spanning the gap. From germline, CDR1 is KGHSH and CDR2 LQKENI. The CDR3 region is CASSPNQQEAIYF. DNA for the CDR3: TGTGCCAGCTCACCAAATCAGCAGGAAGCCATATATTTT.

The chain combines TRBV7-9 with TRBJ1-5; perhaps TRBD1 as D (6 bases). CDR3 length: 16 amino acids. Per germline, CDR1 SEHNR and CDR2 FQNEAQ (reference sequence). Trimming pared 2 bases from V and 2 bases from J, leaving 13 bases between. CDR3 coding DNA: TGTGCCAGCAGCTTAATGGCGGGACAAGGCAATCAGCCCCAGCATTTT. This translates into CASSLMAGQGNQPQHF.

The chain uses TRBV6-1 and TRBJ1-5, with a possible D match to TRBD1 (6 bases). CDR1 is MNHNS, CDR2 SASEGT, per germline. V was clipped by 4 bases and J by 11 bases, with 21 bases between them. This CDR3 is built from 15 residues. CDR3 loop: CASSAVTGTQSAQHF. CDR3 DNA sequence: TGTGCCAGCAGTGCTGTGACAGGTACCCAATCAGCCCAGCATTTT.

V usage is TRBV19 and J usage is TRBJ2-1; the D is unclear. Germline assignment: CDR1 LNHDA and CDR2 SQIVND (reference sequence). The CDR3 covers 17 residues. V was shortened by 7 bases and J by 0 bases, with 19 bases between the two germline ends. The CDR3 sequence: CASKTEYSRSSYNEQFF. The CDR3 coding sequence is TGTGCCAGTAAGACGGAATACTCGCGAAGCTCCTACAATGAGCAGTTCTTC.

The rearrangement uses TRBV30 and TRBJ1-5; D might be TRBD1 (6 bases). Trimming took off 2 bases at V and 5 bases at J, with 10 bases between the two ends. The CDR3 length is 13 residues. Germline CDR1 is GTSNPN and CDR2 is SVGIG (reference sequence). DNA of the CDR3: TGTGCCTGGAGTCCAGGGGAAGATCAGCCCCAGCATTTT. It is translated as CAWSPGEDQPQHF.

The chain carries TRBV5-1 and TRBJ2-7; no reliable D call. This CDR3 comprises 14 residues. Germline V gives CDR1 SGHRS, CDR2 YFSETQ. The V and J ends lost 0 bases and 2 bases respectively, with 9 bases between them. CDR3 coding DNA: TGCGCCAGCAGCTTGGACGGCAGGCCCTACGAGCAGTACTTC. Translating gives CASSLDGRPYEQYF.

The CDR3 nucleotides read TGTGCCAGCAGGGCAGAGGACAGGGGCGAGGTCTATGGCTACACCTTC. It translates to CASRAEDRGEVYGYTF. The V gene is TRBV2, the J gene TRBJ1-2; 9 bases fit TRBD1. Germline V CDR1 and CDR2: SNHLY, FYNNEI. The length of the CDR3 is 16 residues. V dropped 6 bases and J dropped 4; count of bases not matched to a gene: 12. The full variable domain, rest sourced from reference TRBV2 and TRBJ1-2, is EPEVTQTPSHQVTQMGQEVILRCVPISNHLYFYWYRQILGQKVEFLVSFYNNEISEKSEIFDDQFSVERPDGSNFTLKIRSTKLEDSAMYFCASRAEDRGEVYGYTFGSGTRLTVV.

This chain connects TRBV13 to TRBJ1-2; tentatively, D is TRBD1 (5 bases). The CDR3 loop spans 14 amino acids. In germline, CDR1 is PRHDT, CDR2 FYEKMQ (reference sequence). The V and J ends lost 3 bases and 1 base respectively, with 9 bases between them. For the CDR3, the DNA is TGTGCCAGCAGCTTGATCAGGGATAACTATGGCTACACCTTC. Amino acids: CASSLIRDNYGYTF.

The chain carries TRBV19 and TRBJ2-1, with D possibly matching TRBD1 (5 bases). The germline gives CDR1 LNHDA, CDR2 SQIVND (reference sequence). The V end was cut by 3 bases, the J end by 2 bases, with 11 bases between. This CDR3 comprises 15 residues. In DNA, the CDR3 is TGTGCCAGTAGTATCGACAGCCTAGCCTACAATGAGCAGTTCTTC. Its protein product is CASSIDSLAYNEQFF.

The CDR3 region has the DNA TGCGCCAGCAGCTTGGGCAGCTTTAATCAGCCCCAGCATTTT. This gives the protein CASSLGSFNQPQHF. V and J are TRBV5-1 and TRBJ1-5; D gene uncertain. The CDR3 extends over 14 amino acids. Looked up from germline, CDR1 is SGHRS and CDR2 is YFSETQ. V was cut by 0 bases and J by 4 bases, with 8 bases left in between.

The V gene is TRBV7-8, the J gene TRBJ1-1; D unresolved. This CDR3 has 13 residues. The V gene lost 4 bases and the J gene lost 3 bases, with 9 bases spanning the gap. Germline V lookup: CDR1 SGHVS, CDR2 FQNEAQ. For the CDR3, the DNA is TGTGCCAGCAGCTCGAGTTTGGACACTGAAGCTTTCTTT. It encodes CASSSSLDTEAFF.

With respect to this clone: A read error may be the cause here, since a much bigger clone is one base away. The sample has other DNA sequences that encode this CDR3 too. This chain uses TRBV28 with TRBJ2-7, with 10 positions matching TRBD2. The trim removed 6 bases at V and 4 bases at J, leaving 3 bases unmatched. CDR1 and CDR2 from the germline V gene are MDHEN and SYDVKM. The CDR3 runs to 13 residues. This CDR3 reads CASSLAGGYEQYF. As DNA, the CDR3 is TGTGCCAGCAGCTTAGCGGGGGGTTACGAGCAGTACTTC.